Below, 31 T cell receptor beta chains from the same sample are listed, as sequenced in a study of cytomegalovirus exposure and HLA in healthy donors. The PCR contained 60 Vbeta and 13 Jbeta primers. Sequencing used immunoSEQ multiplex PCR; TCRdb keeps in-frame clones, though not all of them. The sample consists of over 80,000 clones, approximately 72% of them appearing once. The specimen was PBMCs. The receptors originated from a woman in her sixties or seventies in good health and CMV-seropositive.

The V and J genes are TRBV7-8 and TRBJ2-7; D is unresolved. Trimming cost V 2 bases and J 3 bases, with 8 bases left between them. This CDR3 is 13 amino acids long. Germline CDR1 is SGHVS and CDR2 is FQNEAQ. The CDR3 DNA is TGTGCCAGCAGCTTAATGAACAGCTACGAGCAGTACTTC. Amino acid sequence: CASSLMNSYEQYF.

The chain couples TRBV15 to TRBJ1-2; tentatively, D is TRBD1 (6 bases). V gave up 0 bases and J gave up 8 bases, with 16 bases separating them. The CDR3 is 15 residues long. Looked up from germline, CDR1 is LNHNV and CDR2 is YYDKDF (reference sequence). The CDR3 reads CATSRDFTGIGGYTF. For the CDR3, the DNA is TGTGCCACCAGCAGAGATTTTACAGGGATCGGAGGCTACACCTTC.

The chain carries TRBV5-1 and TRBJ1-1; tentative D call: TRBD1 (6 bases). The CDR3 runs to 14 residues. Germline CDR1 SGHRS, CDR2 YFSETQ. V lost 4 bases to trimming and J lost 6 bases, with 16 bases between them. The CDR3 is CASSVFPRGSEAFF. CDR3 DNA sequence: TGCGCCAGCAGCGTCTTTCCAAGGGGGTCTGAAGCTTTCTTT.

The chain combines TRBV7-9 with TRBJ2-5, with a tentative D call TRBD1 (6 bases). V was trimmed by 5 bases and J by 1 base, leaving 11 bases between them. The CDR3 length is 14 residues. CDR1 is SEHNR and CDR2 is FQNEAQ in the germline V gene (reference sequence). The CDR3 reads CASSPTGVQETQYF. Written as DNA, the CDR3 is TGTGCCAGCAGCCCGACAGGTGTCCAAGAGACCCAGTACTTC.

The J gene is TRBJ2-5, the V gene TRBV7-3; 8 nucleotides match TRBD1. After removal of 2 bases from V and 5 bases from J, the junction contained 4 bases not matched to a gene. Germline V gene data show CDR1 as SGHTA and CDR2 as FQGTGA. This CDR3 comprises 14 residues. CDR3 sequence: CASSLQGARETQYF. CDR3 coding DNA: TGTGCCAGCAGCTTACAGGGGGCGCGTGAGACCCAGTACTTC.

The chain has TRBV27 and TRBJ2-7, with a weak D call TRBD1 (5 bases). V was pared by 2 bases and J by 5 bases, with 13 bases between. The CDR3 has 14 residues. CDR1 and CDR2 from the germline V gene are MNHEY and SMNVEV (reference sequence). The CDR3 coding sequence is TGTGCCAGCAGTTTACTGGCAGGGTGGAACGAGCAGTACTTC. It is translated as CASSLLAGWNEQYF.

V is TRBV29-1 and J is TRBJ2-1, with 11 bases that match TRBD2. The germline V gene encodes CDR1 SQVTM and CDR2 ANQGSEA. The trim removed 4 bases at V and 1 base at J, leaving 9 bases unmatched. This CDR3 has 17 residues. Here the CDR3 reads CSVGATSGAFSYNEQFF. The CDR3 DNA reads as TGCAGCGTTGGGGCGACTAGCGGGGCATTTTCCTACAATGAGCAGTTCTTC.

The chain carries TRBV10-1 and TRBJ2-7, with D possibly matching TRBD1 (6 bases). The CDR3 is 13 residues long. V gave up 2 bases and J gave up 4 bases, with 9 bases separating them. Germline V gene sequence: CDR1 WNHNN, CDR2 SYGVQD (reference sequence). As DNA, the CDR3 is TGCGCCAGCAGTGAGGCCAGGGGTTACGAGCAGTACTTC. This codes for CASSEARGYEQYF.

J is TRBJ2-7 and V is TRBV28; 8 bases are a match to TRBD1. V lost 6 bases to trimming and J lost 4 bases; unmatched junction nucleotides: 11. This CDR3 contains 15 residues. Germline CDR1 MDHEN, CDR2 SYDVKM. CDR3 residues: CASSPRDRQPYEQYF. The CDR3, as DNA: TGTGCCAGCAGCCCTCGGGACAGGCAGCCGTACGAGCAGTACTTC.

V is TRBV10-3 and J is TRBJ1-2, with D tentatively TRBD1 (6 bases). V lost 11 bases and J lost 4, with 20 bases in between. The CDR3 spans 14 residues. Germline V lookup: CDR1 ENHRY, CDR2 SYGVKD. This CDR3 reads CASIPREGGYGYTF. In nucleotides, the CDR3 is TGTGCCTCCATTCCCCGGGAAGGGGGCTATGGCTACACCTTC.

The chain couples TRBV18 to TRBJ2-7; 7 nucleotides align to TRBD1. This CDR3 has 13 residues. V shed 5 bases and J 1 base; nucleotides not matched to a gene: 2. Germline V CDR1 and CDR2: KGHSH, LQKENI. In nucleotides, the CDR3 is TGTGCCAGCTCATCGGGACAGTCCTACGAGCAGTACTTC. Its translation: CASSSGQSYEQYF.

A word on this clone: A junction boundary mismatches the germline segment, possibly from a read error. This chain links TRBV7-9 with TRBJ2-7; the match to TRBD1 covers 7 bases. Germline V gene data show CDR1 as SEHNR and CDR2 as FQNEAQ (reference sequence). CDR3 size: 14 residues. The DNA for the CDR3 is TGTTCCAGCAGCTCTCGGGACAGCACATACGAGCAGTACTTC. Protein product: CSSSSRDSTYEQYF.

This clone appeared a few times. This rearrangement joins TRBV6-1 to TRBJ2-1; 9 nucleotides line up with TRBD1. The trim removed 2 bases at V and 8 bases at J, leaving 16 bases unmatched. There are 18 residues in the CDR3. Per the germline V gene, CDR1 is MNHNS and CDR2 is SASEGT. CDR3 amino acids: CASSERTGTGGLSDEQFF. The CDR3 region has the DNA TGTGCCAGCAGTGAAAGGACGGGAACAGGGGGCTTGAGCGATGAGCAGTTCTTC.

The J gene is TRBJ1-5, the V gene TRBV2; 7 positions agree with TRBD1. This CDR3 has 16 amino acids. After removal of 6 bases from V and 4 bases from J, the junction contained 12 bases not matched to a gene. The germline V gene encodes CDR1 SNHLY and CDR2 FYNNEI. The chain's CDR3 is CASRGGSGQNNQPQHF. In DNA, the CDR3 is TGTGCCAGCAGAGGAGGATCGGGACAGAATAATCAGCCCCAGCATTTT.

The rearrangement uses TRBV4-3 and TRBJ1-6; the match to TRBD1 covers 8 bases. The CDR3 contains 16 residues. The V gene's germline CDR1 is LGHNA and CDR2 YSLEER. V lost 0 bases and J lost 5; bases outside the gene matches: 3. The CDR3 protein is CASSQDPTGDNSPLHF. In nucleotides, the CDR3 is TGCGCCAGCAGCCAAGATCCGACAGGGGATAATTCACCCCTCCACTTT.

V usage is TRBV7-2 and J usage is TRBJ2-3; 8 positions match TRBD2. The CDR3 is 15 residues long. Germline CDR1 SGHTA, CDR2 FQGNSA. Losses at the gene ends were 0 bases for V and 11 bases for J; bases not matched to a gene: 10. In DNA, the CDR3 is TGTGCCAGCAGCTTAGCTCAGAACTCGGGGGGGAGGCAGTATTTT. Encoded protein: CASSLAQNSGGRQYF.

The chain's CDR3 is CASSQVGTTNEKLFF. The DNA for the CDR3 is TGCGCCAGCAGCCAAGTCGGTACAACTAATGAAAAACTGTTTTTT. The chain is built from TRBV4-1 and TRBJ1-4, with D uncertain. CDR3 size: 15 residues. The germline V and J ends were trimmed by 1 base and 0 bases, with 6 bases remaining between them. From germline, CDR1 is MGHRA and CDR2 YSYEKL.

This clone was picked up a small number of times. The chain links TRBV27 to TRBJ2-7; D not resolved. The germline V and J ends were trimmed by 5 bases and 0 bases, with 11 bases remaining between them. From germline, CDR1 is MNHEY and CDR2 SMNVEV (reference sequence). The CDR3 has 14 residues. CDR3 nucleotides: TGTGCCAGCAGTGCCACCAGGCGCTCCTACGAGCAGTACTTC. Amino acids: CASSATRRSYEQYF.

This clone was recorded a few times. The chain employs TRBV16 and TRBJ2-4, with 7 bases aligning to TRBD1. Losses at the gene ends were 3 bases for V and 0 bases for J; bases not matched to a gene: 8. Germline values: CDR1 KGHSY, CDR2 FQNENV. This CDR3 region has 17 residues. This CDR3 reads CASSQGPGQLAKNIQYF. DNA of the CDR3: TGTGCCAGCAGCCAGGGACCGGGACAGCTAGCCAAAAACATTCAGTACTTC.

DNA of the CDR3: TGTGCCAGCAGTCTCCCGGGACAGGGGCCGAACACTGAAGCTTTCTTT. Encoded protein: CASSLPGQGPNTEAFF. V gene TRBV28 combines with J gene TRBJ1-1; 10 nucleotides agree with TRBD1. Germline-derived CDR1 and CDR2 are MDHEN and SYDVKM. This CDR3 spans 16 amino acids. Unmatched junction bases numbered 7, after V lost 5 bases and J lost 1 base.

This clone was observed a few times. The CDR3 reads CASSMVLAGGRHEQYF. CDR3 nucleotide sequence: TGTGCCAGTAGTATGGTGTTGGCGGGGGGGCGCCACGAGCAGTACTTC. The rearrangement joins TRBV19 to TRBJ2-7; 9 bases align to TRBD2. This CDR3 has 16 amino acids. V shed 3 bases and J 5 bases; nucleotides not matched to a gene: 11. Germline-derived CDR1 and CDR2 are LNHDA and SQIVND (reference sequence). The entire variable domain, with the rest obtained from reference TRBV19 and TRBJ2-7, is as follows: DGGITQSPKYLFRKEGQNVTLSCEQNLNHDAMYWYRQDPGQGLRLIYYSQIVNDFQKGDIAEGYSVSREKKESFPLTVTSAQKNPTAFYLCASSMVLAGGRHEQYFGPGTRLTVT.

The CDR3, as DNA: TGTGCCAGCAGTCTCGGGACAGGGGTTGAGCAGCCCCAGCATTTT. Its protein is CASSLGTGVEQPQHF. The chain links TRBV6-1 to TRBJ1-5, with 10 bases matching TRBD1. The CDR3 length is 15 residues. With V trimmed by 5 bases and J by 7 bases, 8 bases remained unmatched. Germline CDR1 reads MNHNS; CDR2 reads SASEGT.

The chain joins TRBV11-2 to TRBJ2-3; 7 bases match TRBD2. J was trimmed by 11 bases and V by 1 base; bases with no gene match: 6. The CDR3 sequence is 13 residues long. The V gene's germline CDR1 is SGHAT and CDR2 FQNNGV. The CDR3 sequence is CASSLGGRGEQYF. The CDR3 DNA reads TGTGCCAGCAGCTTAGGGGGTCGGGGGGAGCAGTATTTT.

The chain links TRBV29-1 to TRBJ2-1; D is undetermined. Trimming stripped 1 base from V and 7 bases from J, with 8 bases between. This CDR3 has 12 residues. The germline CDR1 and CDR2 sequences are SQVTM and ANQGSEA. The CDR3 region has the DNA TGCAGCGTTGAAGCGTTCAGGAATGAGCAGTTCTTC. Its protein is CSVEAFRNEQFF.

This sequence joins TRBV19 and TRBJ2-4, with 10 bases matching TRBD1. The junction had 10 bases not matched to a gene; V was cut back by 5 bases and J by 6 bases. Germline V gene data show CDR1 as LNHDA and CDR2 as SQIVND (reference sequence). This CDR3 spans 16 amino acids. This CDR3 is CASSSTGDRGGNIQYF. The CDR3, as DNA: TGTGCCAGTAGTTCAACCGGGGACAGGGGTGGAAACATTCAGTACTTC. Drawing the rest from reference TRBV19 and TRBJ2-4, the complete variable domain is DGGITQSPKYLFRKEGQNVTLSCEQNLNHDAMYWYRQDPGQGLRLIYYSQIVNDFQKGDIAEGYSVSREKKESFPLTVTSAQKNPTAFYLCASSSTGDRGGNIQYFGAGTRLSVL.

The V gene is TRBV19, the J gene TRBJ1-6, with TRBD1 matching 10 bases. The ends lost 6 bases at V and 9 bases at J; junction bases unmatched: 8. Germline-derived CDR1 and CDR2 are LNHDA and SQIVND (reference sequence). This CDR3 region has 15 residues. CDR3 DNA sequence: TGTGCCAGTAGGACAGGGGGCAAATTGAGTTCACCCCTCCACTTT. This codes for CASRTGGKLSSPLHF.

The CDR3 loop reads CAISEPGLAGGEQYF. The CDR3 bases are TGTGCCATCAGTGAGCCGGGACTAGCGGGGGGCGAGCAGTACTTC. The chain couples TRBV10-3 to TRBJ2-7; 15 bases align to TRBD2. This CDR3 has 15 amino acids. Germline V gene data show CDR1 as ENHRY and CDR2 as SYGVKD. J was trimmed by 6 bases and V by 2 bases; bases with no gene match: 2.

Only one count was recorded for this clone. This chain connects TRBV10-3 to TRBJ2-3, with no clear D. Looked up from germline, CDR1 is ENHRY and CDR2 is SYGVKD. The V and J ends lost 6 bases and 0 bases respectively, with 10 bases between them. The CDR3 loop spans 14 amino acids. CDR3 sequence: CAIRNPTSTDTQYF. In nucleotides, the CDR3 is TGTGCCATCAGAAACCCGACTAGCACAGATACGCAGTATTTT.

The V gene is TRBV7-9, the J gene TRBJ1-2, with D hard to call. There are 15 residues in the CDR3. The V and J ends lost 6 bases and 2 bases respectively, with 16 bases between them. The germline CDR1 and CDR2 sequences are SEHNR and FQNEAQ (reference sequence). CDR3 in DNA: TGTGCCAGCAGTTCTACGACCACGGGGAACTATGGCTACACCTTC. Translating gives CASSSTTTGNYGYTF.

V usage is TRBV6-1 and J usage is TRBJ2-5; TRBD1 is a possible D gene (6 bases). Deletions cut 6 bases from V and 1 base from J, with 12 bases between. This CDR3 region has 14 residues. Germline V gene data show CDR1 as MNHNS and CDR2 as SASEGT. CDR3 sequence: CASRWTAIQETQYF. In DNA, the CDR3 is TGTGCCAGCAGGTGGACAGCGATCCAAGAGACCCAGTACTTC.

The rearrangement joins TRBV19 to TRBJ2-1, with D tentatively TRBD2 (5 bases). The CDR3 is 16 residues long. The V gene lost 3 bases and the J gene lost 7 bases, with 19 bases spanning the gap. Germline CDR1 and CDR2: LNHDA and SQIVND (reference sequence). As DNA, the CDR3 is TGTGCCAGTAGTATGTGGATCCAAGCGGAGACGAATGAGCAGTTCTTC. Encoded protein: CASSMWIQAETNEQFF.